The 28 T cell receptor beta chains presented below share a single source sample, sequenced in a study of blood T cells in healthy people across ages. A second roughly 6 to 12 cycle PCR used barcoded and J-beta primers. TCRdb called the 5' RACE reads again in MiXCR, with one record for every CDR3 protein. The data hold around 780,000 distinct CDR3 sequences, with 45% to 70% observed a single time. The source material was blood. All receptors derive from a man aged 40-50 years in good health.

V usage is TRBV12-3 or TRBV12-4 and J usage is TRBJ2-3; 9 bases are a match to TRBD1. The CDR3 sequence is 13 residues long. Trimming took 1 base from V and 10 from J; bases not matched to a gene: 3. The CDR3, as DNA: TGTGCCAGCAGTTTAGGACGGACAGGGGCGCAGTATTTT. It is translated as CASSLGRTGAQYF.

This chain links TRBV20-1 with TRBJ2-7; unclear D gene. The J call is doubtful: the DNA matches TRBJ2-5 better. Germline loops: CDR1 DFQATT, CDR2 SNEGSKA (reference sequence). The CDR3 sequence is 14 residues long. CDR3 residues: CSARVAGAGETQYF. The CDR3 DNA reads as TGCAGTGCTAGAGTTGCTGGCGCTGGGGAGACCCAGTACTTC.

As regards this clonotype: Relative to the germline gene, one junction end is altered; a read error may explain this. The rearrangement uses TRBV7-7 and TRBJ2-1, with 7 bases identical to TRBD2. This CDR3 region has 15 residues. Germline V gene sequence: CDR1 SSHAT, CDR2 FNYEAQ (reference sequence). CDR3 nucleotide sequence: TGTGCTAGCAGCTCCGCCGCGGGGGTGGTAAATGAGCAGTTCTTC. This codes for CASSSAAGVVNEQFF.

The gene calls are TRBV6-1 and TRBJ2-5; D might be TRBD1 (6 bases). CDR1 and CDR2 (germline): MNHNS, SASEGT. The V and J ends lost 11 bases and 3 bases respectively, with 16 bases between them. CDR3 size: 13 residues. CDR3 DNA sequence: TGTGCCGGATCACAGGGAGAAAAAGAGACCCAGTACTTC. Its protein product is CAGSQGEKETQYF.

This clonotype was detected a few times. The chain combines TRBV10-3 with TRBJ2-7; 13 positions match TRBD2. This CDR3 has 16 residues. Germline loops: CDR1 ENHRY, CDR2 SYGVKD. V lost 3 bases to trimming and J lost 2 bases; unmatched junction nucleotides: 4. The CDR3 DNA is TGTGCCATCAGTGATCCCGGGACTAGCGGGACCTACGAGCAGTACTTC. It is translated as CAISDPGTSGTYEQYF.

This clonotype has a count of ten or more. The CDR3 region is CASGAGQNSPLHF. Here the CDR3 DNA reads TGTGCCAGTGGGGCGGGCCAGAATTCACCCCTCCACTTT. The V call is TRBV14, the J call TRBJ1-6; D may be TRBD1 (5 bases). Deletions cut 9 bases from V and 7 bases from J, with 13 bases between. The germline gives CDR1 SGHDN, CDR2 FVKESK. The CDR3 spans 13 residues.

The CDR3 loop is CASSLTTSGRTDTQYF. In DNA form, the CDR3 reads TGCGCCAGCAGCTTGACGACTAGCGGGAGAACAGATACGCAGTATTTT. The chain recombines TRBV5-1 with TRBJ2-3; TRBD2 matches 12 bases. CDR1 SGHRS and CDR2 YFSETQ come from the germline V gene. The CDR3 has 16 residues. Trimming removed 1 base from V and 3 bases from J; junction bases left unmatched: 3.

This clonotype was counted only a few times. The chain links TRBV12-3 or TRBV12-4 to TRBJ2-7, with D tentatively TRBD2 (5 bases). V was shortened by 3 bases and J by 2 bases, with 8 bases between the two germline ends. The CDR3 loop spans 13 amino acids. In nucleotides, the CDR3 is TGTGCCAGCAGTTTTGGACTTGCCTACGAGCAGTACTTC. Encoded protein: CASSFGLAYEQYF.

This chain links TRBV7-6 with TRBJ2-7, with unresolved D. The CDR3 spans 13 residues. The V end was cut by 5 bases, the J end by 2 bases, with 10 bases between. Germline V gene sequence: CDR1 SGHVS, CDR2 FNYEAQ. CDR3 amino acids: CASSPQRTYEQYF. For the CDR3, the DNA is TGTGCCAGCAGCCCACAGAGAACCTACGAGCAGTACTTC.

The chain joins TRBV9 to TRBJ1-5; 7 nucleotides match TRBD1. Trimming took 3 bases from V and 2 from J; bases not matched to a gene: 8. CDR1 and CDR2 from the germline V gene are SGDLS and YYNGEE. The CDR3 covers 16 residues. The CDR3 DNA reads TGTGCCAGCAGCGGAGGGGGGACAGCGGGCAATCAGCCCCAGCATTTT. Translated, it gives CASSGGGTAGNQPQHF.

The J gene is TRBJ2-4, the V gene TRBV2; possible D gene TRBD2, 6 bases. With the DNA end fitting TRBJ2-7 better, the J assignment may be wrong. The CDR3 loop spans 14 amino acids. Germline V gene sequence: CDR1 SNHLY, CDR2 FYNNEI. CDR3 protein: CASQGRGRSYEQYF. CDR3 DNA: TGTGCCAGCCAAGGCCGGGGGAGGTCCTACGAGCAGTACTTC.

The rearrangement links TRBV5-1 to TRBJ2-7; TRBD2 is a possible D gene (6 bases). In germline, CDR1 is SGHRS, CDR2 YFSETQ. V dropped 4 bases and J dropped 1 base, with 15 bases sitting between them. This CDR3 has 15 amino acids. The CDR3 loop reads CASSTAGLRSYEQYF. CDR3 in DNA: TGCGCCAGCAGCACCGCGGGACTCCGGTCCTACGAGCAGTACTTC.

CDR3: CASSRSTGQGYGYTF. CDR3 coding DNA: TGTGCCAGCAGCCGGTCCACGGGACAGGGTTATGGCTACACCTTC. V is TRBV3-1 and J is TRBJ1-2; 9 bases are shared with TRBD1. Looked up from germline, CDR1 is LGHDT and CDR2 is YNNKEL (reference sequence). There are 15 residues in the CDR3. J gave up 5 bases and V 4 bases, and 8 bases lay outside the gene matches.

The CDR3 spells CASSPGQDNSYEQYF. CDR3 DNA sequence: TGTGCCAGCAGCCCCGGACAGGACAACTCCTACGAGCAGTACTTC. The chain combines TRBV6-2 or TRBV6-3 with TRBJ2-7; the match to TRBD1 covers 7 bases. CDR1 and CDR2 (germline): MNHEY, SVGEGT. There are 15 residues in the CDR3. Trimming took 6 bases from V and 0 from J; bases not matched to a gene: 8.

This clonotype was counted once. The conserved final phenylalanine or tryptophan is absent from the CDR3, which likely points to a read error. The chain combines TRBV28 with TRBJ1-5; 8 bases line up with TRBD1. J was trimmed by 2 bases and V by 5 bases; bases with no gene match: 8. CDR1 is MDHEN, CDR2 SYDVKM, per germline. The CDR3 runs 16 residues. This CDR3 reads CASSPDRGGGNQPQHV. The CDR3 nucleotides read TGTGCCAGCAGTCCCGACAGGGGAGGTGGCAATCAGCCCCAGCATGTT.

This clonotype turned up a few times. The V and J genes are TRBV7-2 and TRBJ2-6; D not certain. Germline CDR1 and CDR2: SGHTA and FQGNSA. V was cut by 2 bases and J by 3 bases, with 8 bases left in between. This CDR3 has 15 residues. CDR3 protein: CASSLSPGGANVLTF. The CDR3 DNA is TGTGCCAGCAGCTTATCCCCTGGTGGGGCCAACGTCCTGACTTTC.

J is TRBJ2-6 and V is TRBV20-1, with D perhaps matching TRBD1 (6 bases). Per the germline V gene, CDR1 is DFQATT and CDR2 is SNEGSKA (reference sequence). There are 15 residues in the CDR3. The V end was cut by 6 bases, the J end by 4 bases, with 16 bases between. CDR3 bases: TGCAGTGCCGTCAAAACAGGGACCGGGGCCAACGTCCTGACTTTC. It translates to CSAVKTGTGANVLTF.

This chain connects TRBV7-9 to TRBJ1-6; the D is unclear. CDR1 SEHNR and CDR2 FQNEAQ come from the germline V gene (reference sequence). The V end lost 5 bases, the J end lost 10 bases, and 12 bases lay between the germline ends. The CDR3 loop spans 13 amino acids. This chain's CDR3 is CASSPNVESPLHF. CDR3 nucleotide sequence: TGTGCCAGCAGCCCGAACGTGGAATCACCCCTCCACTTT.

The chain carries TRBV6-4 and TRBJ2-3; 7 nucleotides match TRBD2. V shed 4 bases and J 2 bases; nucleotides not matched to a gene: 6. Germline values: CDR1 MRHNA, CDR2 SNTAGT. There are 15 residues in the CDR3. CDR3 sequence reads: CASSAQRGNTDTQYF. The CDR3 DNA follows: TGTGCCAGCAGTGCCCAGCGGGGAAACACAGATACGCAGTATTTT.

V gene TRBV5-8 combines with J gene TRBJ1-2, with 9 bases identical to TRBD1. The CDR3 consists of 18 residues. Germline CDR1 is SGHTS and CDR2 is YDEGEE. J gave up 7 bases and V 2 bases, and 18 bases lay outside the gene matches. DNA of the CDR3: TGTGCCAGCAGCTTTGGACAGGGGCCGGTAAACCCTATATCTGGCTACACCTTC. It encodes CASSFGQGPVNPISGYTF.

This clonotype came up many times. The CDR3, as DNA: TGTGCCAGCAACCGGGACTTCGAGGGCAATGAGCAGTTCTTC. This gives the protein CASNRDFEGNEQFF. The chain recombines TRBV6-6 with TRBJ2-1; a possible D gene is TRBD2 (6 bases). V shed 7 bases and J shed 6 bases, with 16 bases lying between them. The CDR3 has 14 amino acids. CDR1 and CDR2 from the germline V gene are MNHNY and SVGAGI (reference sequence).

This chain joins TRBV14 and TRBJ2-3; TRBD1 matches at 8 bases. Germline CDR1 and CDR2: SGHDN and FVKESK. This CDR3 has 15 amino acids. Trimming removed 2 bases from V and 4 bases from J; junction bases left unmatched: 5. CDR3 sequence (DNA): TGTGCCAGCAGCCAACAGACAGGGGTTTCAGATACGCAGTATTTT. Protein: CASSQQTGVSDTQYF. Variable domain in full (rest from reference TRBV14 and TRBJ2-3): EAGVTQFPSHSVIEKGQTVTLRCDPISGHDNLYWYRRVMGKEIKFLLHFVKESKQDESGMPNNRFLAERTGGTYSTLKVQPAELEDSGVYFCASSQQTGVSDTQYFGPGTRLTVL.

The chain carries TRBV5-1 and TRBJ2-5; 7 bases are a match to TRBD1. With 0 bases clipped from V and 0 bases from J, the junction kept 8 bases outside the gene matches. The germline V gene encodes CDR1 SGHRS and CDR2 YFSETQ. CDR3 length: 17 amino acids. This CDR3 reads CASSLGVGQAYQETQYF. The CDR3 nucleotides read TGCGCCAGCAGCTTGGGCGTCGGACAGGCGTACCAAGAGACCCAGTACTTC.

The chain carries TRBV7-9 and TRBJ2-1; 8 positions match TRBD2. Losses at the gene ends were 5 bases for V and 4 bases for J; bases not matched to a gene: 10. The CDR3 runs 16 residues. Germline V gene data show CDR1 as SEHNR and CDR2 as FQNEAQ (reference sequence). This CDR3 reads CASSAAGASMYNEQFF. The CDR3 nucleotides are TGTGCCAGCAGCGCAGCGGGAGCCAGTATGTACAATGAGCAGTTCTTC.

J is TRBJ2-7 and V is TRBV10-3, with TRBD1 identical over 8 bases. The CDR3 has 14 residues. Trimming took 4 bases from V and 3 from J; bases not matched to a gene: 5. Germline values: CDR1 ENHRY, CDR2 SYGVKD. The DNA for the CDR3 is TGTGCCATCAGTGGGACGACAGGGGACTACGAGCAGTACTTC. Translation gives CAISGTTGDYEQYF.

J is TRBJ1-5 and V is TRBV6-6; 9 bases match TRBD1. The CDR3 has 13 residues. The V and J ends lost 8 bases and 5 bases, in that order; junction bases with no gene match: 4. CDR1 and CDR2 (germline): MNHNY, SVGAGI (reference sequence). CDR3 nucleotides: TGTGCCAGCGGACAGGGGACGCATCAGCCCCAGCATTTT. Encoded protein: CASGQGTHQPQHF.

The gene calls are TRBV5-1 and TRBJ2-1; D not resolved. CDR1 and CDR2 from the germline V gene are SGHRS and YFSETQ. There are 13 residues in the CDR3. V lost 0 bases to trimming and J lost 7 bases, with 8 bases between them. The CDR3 region is CASSLEPENEQFF. CDR3 DNA sequence: TGCGCCAGCAGCTTGGAACCTGAAAATGAGCAGTTCTTC.

The V and J genes are TRBV7-2 and TRBJ1-4; D not resolved. The CDR3 extends over 14 amino acids. In germline, CDR1 is SGHTA, CDR2 FQGNSA. The V end was cut by 2 bases, the J end by 3 bases, with 7 bases between. The CDR3 spells CASSLQLPNEKLFF. In DNA form, the CDR3 reads TGTGCCAGCAGCTTACAGTTGCCTAATGAAAAACTGTTTTTT. Drawing the rest from reference TRBV7-2 and TRBJ1-4, the complete variable domain is GAGVSQSPSNKVTEKGKDVELRCDPISGHTALYWYRQSLGQGLEFLIYFQGNSAPDKSGLPSDRFSAERTGGSVSTLTIQRTQQEDSAVYLCASSLQLPNEKLFFGSGTQLSVL.